This T cell receptor (beta chain) was recorded in a study of response to subunit inactivated influenza vaccine. Trimming at V came to 4 bases and at J to 5 bases, leaving 8 bases not matched to a gene. Germline V gene sequence: CDR1 SGHKS, CDR2 YYEKEE (reference sequence). This CDR3 is built from 15 residues. TCRdb fed the RT-PCR reads into MiXCR, producing one record per CDR3 protein. The data hold around 850,000 distinct CDR3 sequences, with roughly 20% observed a single time. In the case of this clonotype: Its antigen is currently unknown.

Overall study results and limits: The study's authors posited that every seasonal influenza vaccination enlists few new T cells.

The source material was PBMCs from blood, sampled less than 6 days after vaccination. V usage is TRBV5-5 and J usage is TRBJ2-2; 7 positions agree with TRBD2. The TCR was taken from a man aged 50 to 60 who received an inactivated influenza vaccine. CDR3 DNA: TGTGCCAGCAGCGGGGAGGGACTTACTACCGGGGAGCTGTTTTTT. Translated: CASSGEGLTTGELFF.